This TCR beta chain was captured by sequencing in a study of cytomegalovirus exposure and HLA in healthy donors. Germline CDR1 and CDR2: SGHRS and YFSETQ. V dropped 2 bases and J dropped 5 bases, with 13 bases sitting between them. The CDR3 sequence is 14 residues long. Remarks on this clone: Its antigen remains unidentified.

The study's findings and limits: When analyzed later, a missense DCLRE1C variant was found to be linked to TCR beta V- and J-gene trimming. The study flagged fewer than 200 TCR beta chains as cytomegalovirus-associated. Most TCR sequences proved rare, with some public TCRs found in many donors.

The PCR employed 60 Vbeta primers together with 13 Jbeta primers. Sequenced by immunoSEQ multiplex PCR; TCRdb stores in-frame clones only, minus some. The specimen's table records some 120,000 clones. The sample consisted of PBMCs. This receptor was identified in a man aged 40-49 years in good health and CMV-seropositive. The chain carries TRBV5-1 and TRBJ2-5, with D perhaps matching TRBD1 (5 bases). The CDR3 here is CASSFGRVTETQYF. CDR3 DNA: TGCGCCAGCAGCTTTGGCAGGGTAACGGAGACCCAGTACTTC.